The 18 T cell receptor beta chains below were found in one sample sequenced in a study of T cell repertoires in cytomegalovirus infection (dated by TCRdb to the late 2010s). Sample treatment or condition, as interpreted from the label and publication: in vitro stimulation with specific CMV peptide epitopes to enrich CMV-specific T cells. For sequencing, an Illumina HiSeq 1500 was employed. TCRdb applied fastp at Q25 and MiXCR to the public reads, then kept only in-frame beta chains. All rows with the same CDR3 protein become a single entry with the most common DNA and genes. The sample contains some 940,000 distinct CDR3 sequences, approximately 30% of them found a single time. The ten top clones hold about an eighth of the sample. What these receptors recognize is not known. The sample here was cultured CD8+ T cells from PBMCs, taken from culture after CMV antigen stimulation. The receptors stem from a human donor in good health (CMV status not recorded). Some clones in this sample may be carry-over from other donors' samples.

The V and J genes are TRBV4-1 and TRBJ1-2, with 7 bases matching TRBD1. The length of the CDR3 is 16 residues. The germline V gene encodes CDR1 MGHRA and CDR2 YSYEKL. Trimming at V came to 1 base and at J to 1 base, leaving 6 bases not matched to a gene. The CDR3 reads CASSQVQTGLNYGYTF. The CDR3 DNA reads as TGCGCCAGCAGCCAAGTTCAGACAGGGCTTAACTATGGCTACACCTTC.

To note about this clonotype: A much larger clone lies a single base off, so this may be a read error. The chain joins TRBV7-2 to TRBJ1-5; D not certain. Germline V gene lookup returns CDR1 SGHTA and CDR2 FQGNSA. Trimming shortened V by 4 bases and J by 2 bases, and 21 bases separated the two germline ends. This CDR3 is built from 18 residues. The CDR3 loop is CASSSPERDYLGNQPQHF. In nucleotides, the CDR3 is TGTGCCAGCAGCTCCCCAGAGAGGGATTACCTGGGCAATCAGCCCCAGCATTTT. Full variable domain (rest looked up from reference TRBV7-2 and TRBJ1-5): GAGVSQSPSNKVTEKGKDVELRCDPISGHTALYWYRQSLGQGLEFLIYFQGNSAPDKSGLPSDRFSAERTGGSVSTLTIQRTQQEDSAVYLCASSSPERDYLGNQPQHFGDGTRLSIL.

Written as DNA, the CDR3 is TGTGCCAACACGGGGGAAGAGGCTTATGAAAAACTGTTTTTT. Translating it yields CANTGEEAYEKLFF. This chain uses TRBV28 with TRBJ1-4, with a weak D call TRBD1 (5 bases). V was clipped by 10 bases and J by 6 bases, with 18 bases between them. The germline V gene encodes CDR1 MDHEN and CDR2 SYDVKM. The CDR3 has 14 residues.

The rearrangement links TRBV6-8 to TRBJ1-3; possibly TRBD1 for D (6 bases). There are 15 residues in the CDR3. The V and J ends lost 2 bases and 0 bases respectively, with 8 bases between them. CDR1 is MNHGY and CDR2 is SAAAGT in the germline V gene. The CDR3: CASSYGGLSGNTIYF. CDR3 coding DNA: TGTGCCAGCAGTTACGGGGGGCTCTCTGGAAACACCATATATTTT.

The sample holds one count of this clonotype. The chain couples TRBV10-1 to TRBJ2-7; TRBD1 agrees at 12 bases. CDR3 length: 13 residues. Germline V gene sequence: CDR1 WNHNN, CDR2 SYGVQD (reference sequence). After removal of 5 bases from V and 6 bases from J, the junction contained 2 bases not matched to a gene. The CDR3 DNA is TGCGCCAGCAGTAGGGACAGGGGGCCCGAGCAGTACTTC. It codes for CASSRDRGPEQYF.

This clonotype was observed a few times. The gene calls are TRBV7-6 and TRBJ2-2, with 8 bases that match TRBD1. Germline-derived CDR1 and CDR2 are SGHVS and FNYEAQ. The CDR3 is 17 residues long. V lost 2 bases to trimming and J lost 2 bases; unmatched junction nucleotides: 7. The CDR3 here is CASSLPPGQENTGELFF. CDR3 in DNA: TGTGCCAGCAGCTTACCCCCGGGACAGGAAAACACCGGGGAGCTGTTTTTT.

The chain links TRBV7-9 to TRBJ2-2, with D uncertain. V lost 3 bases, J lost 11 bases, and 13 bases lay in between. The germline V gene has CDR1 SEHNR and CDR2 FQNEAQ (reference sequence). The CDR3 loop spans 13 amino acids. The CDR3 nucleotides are TGTGCCAGCAGCTTTAGTCGGAGCGCAGAGCTGTTTTTT. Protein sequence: CASSFSRSAELFF.

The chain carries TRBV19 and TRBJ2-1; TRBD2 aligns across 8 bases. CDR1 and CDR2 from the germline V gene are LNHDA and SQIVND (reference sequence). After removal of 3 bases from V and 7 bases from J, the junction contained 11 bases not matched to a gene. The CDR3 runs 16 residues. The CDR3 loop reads CASSMTGGPSRNEQFF. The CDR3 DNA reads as TGTGCCAGTAGTATGACGGGGGGGCCTTCTAGGAATGAGCAGTTCTTC.

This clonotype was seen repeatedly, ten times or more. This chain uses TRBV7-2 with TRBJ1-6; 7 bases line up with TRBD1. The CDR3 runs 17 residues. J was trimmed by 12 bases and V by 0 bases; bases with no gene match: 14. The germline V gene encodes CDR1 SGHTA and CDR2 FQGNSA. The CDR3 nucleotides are TGTGCCAGCAGCTTAGCAGGCCAGTGGAGGGGGCGCCGACCCCTCCACTTT. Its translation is CASSLAGQWRGRRPLHF. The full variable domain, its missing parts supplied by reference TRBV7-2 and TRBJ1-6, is GAGVSQSPSNKVTEKGKDVELRCDPISGHTALYWYRQSLGQGLEFLIYFQGNSAPDKSGLPSDRFSAERTGGSVSTLTIQRTQQEDSAVYLCASSLAGQWRGRRPLHFGNGTRLTVT.

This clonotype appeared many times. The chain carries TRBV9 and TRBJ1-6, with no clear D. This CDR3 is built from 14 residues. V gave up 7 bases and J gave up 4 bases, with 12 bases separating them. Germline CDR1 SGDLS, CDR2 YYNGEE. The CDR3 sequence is CASRGAPYNSPLHF. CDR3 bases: TGTGCCAGCCGGGGAGCTCCTTATAATTCACCCCTCCACTTT.

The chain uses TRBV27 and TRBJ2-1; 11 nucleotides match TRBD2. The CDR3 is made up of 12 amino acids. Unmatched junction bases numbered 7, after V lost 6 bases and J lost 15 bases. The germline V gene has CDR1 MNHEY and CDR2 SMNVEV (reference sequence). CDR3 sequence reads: CASSPGLAGRFF. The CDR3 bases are TGTGCCAGCAGCCCTGGACTAGCGGGCCGGTTCTTC.

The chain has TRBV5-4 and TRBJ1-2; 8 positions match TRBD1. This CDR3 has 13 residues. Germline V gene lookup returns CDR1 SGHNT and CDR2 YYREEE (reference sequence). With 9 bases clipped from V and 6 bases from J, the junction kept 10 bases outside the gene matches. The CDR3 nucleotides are TGTGCCACCACGGGACAGGAGGGAAATGGCTACACCTTC. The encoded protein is CATTGQEGNGYTF.

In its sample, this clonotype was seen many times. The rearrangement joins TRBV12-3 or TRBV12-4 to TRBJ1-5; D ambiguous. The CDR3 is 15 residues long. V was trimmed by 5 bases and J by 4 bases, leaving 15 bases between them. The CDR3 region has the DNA TGTGCCAGCAGTCCCGAGGAGGGCCCTAATCAGCCCCAGCATTTT. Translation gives CASSPEEGPNQPQHF.

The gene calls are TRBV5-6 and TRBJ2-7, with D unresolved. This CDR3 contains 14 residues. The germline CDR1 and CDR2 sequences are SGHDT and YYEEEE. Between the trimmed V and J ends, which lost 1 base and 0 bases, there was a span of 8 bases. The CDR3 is CASSLTPSSYEQYV. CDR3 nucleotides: TGTGCCAGCAGCTTGACCCCAAGCTCCTACGAGCAGTACGTC.

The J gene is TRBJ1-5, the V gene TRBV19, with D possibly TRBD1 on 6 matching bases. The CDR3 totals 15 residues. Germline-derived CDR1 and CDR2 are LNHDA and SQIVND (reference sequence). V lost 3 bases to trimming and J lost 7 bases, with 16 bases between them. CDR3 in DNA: TGTGCCAGTAGTATCTCCGGAGGGACACAACAGCCCCAGCATTTT. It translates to CASSISGGTQQPQHF.

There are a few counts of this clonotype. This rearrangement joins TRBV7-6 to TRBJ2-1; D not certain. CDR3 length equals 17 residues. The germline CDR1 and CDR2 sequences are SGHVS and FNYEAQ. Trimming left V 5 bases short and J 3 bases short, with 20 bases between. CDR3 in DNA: TGTGCCAGCAGCCAGAGACCCGATCCCCCCTACTACAATGAGCAGTTCTTC. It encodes CASSQRPDPPYYNEQFF.

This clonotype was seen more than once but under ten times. DNA for the CDR3: TGTGCCAGCACCCCGGCAGGGGTTTCCACCTCCTACAATGAGCAGTTCTTC. Translated, it gives CASTPAGVSTSYNEQFF. This rearrangement joins TRBV6-1 to TRBJ2-1, with D possibly TRBD1 on 6 matching bases. V gave up 7 bases and J gave up 0 bases, with 19 bases separating them. CDR3 length: 17 amino acids. Germline V gives CDR1 MNHNS, CDR2 SASEGT.

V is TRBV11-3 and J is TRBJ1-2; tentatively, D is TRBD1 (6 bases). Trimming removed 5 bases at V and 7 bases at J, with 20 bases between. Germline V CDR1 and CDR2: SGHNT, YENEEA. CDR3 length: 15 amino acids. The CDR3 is CASSEDSGRGRGYTF. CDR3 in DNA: TGTGCCAGCAGCGAAGATAGTGGCAGGGGTCGTGGCTACACCTTC.